The 9 T cell receptor beta chains below all came from one sample that was sequenced in a study of blood T cell repertoires in COVID-19. This table comes from immunoSEQ multiplex PCR, and its TCRdb copy is limited to in-frame clones, with some not included. The table lists approximately 190,000 clones, roughly 80% of them singletons. Sequenced: peripheral blood. These receptors were taken from a man aged 25 to 45 with active or convalescent COVID-19.

The V and J genes are TRBV30 and TRBJ2-1; no definite D call. Trimming removed 1 base at V and 6 bases at J, with 13 bases between. Germline V CDR1 and CDR2: GTSNPN, SVGIG (reference sequence). The CDR3 contains 14 residues. The CDR3 loop reads CAWSGLAPPNEQFF. The CDR3 DNA follows: TGTGCCTGGAGTGGATTAGCTCCTCCCAATGAGCAGTTCTTC.

The chain links TRBV25-1 to TRBJ1-2; the D is unclear. V lost 2 bases and J lost 0, with 4 bases in between. The CDR3 has 13 amino acids. CDR1 and CDR2 from the germline V gene are MGHDK and SYGVNS. The CDR3 coding sequence is TGTGCCAGCAGTGAACCAGCTAACTATGGCTACACCTTC. Its protein is CASSEPANYGYTF.

In its sample, this clone was seen once. V is TRBV2 and J is TRBJ2-3; tentatively, D is TRBD1 (6 bases). Germline CDR1 and CDR2: SNHLY and FYNNEI. CDR3 size: 15 residues. The V end lost 1 base, the J end lost 6 bases, and 14 bases lay between the germline ends. The CDR3 bases are TGTGCCAGCAGTGAAGGGGGGACAAGGCCTGATACGCAGTATTTT. Its protein is CASSEGGTRPDTQYF. Looking up the rest from reference TRBV2 and TRBJ2-3 gives the full variable domain: EPEVTQTPSHQVTQMGQEVILRCVPISNHLYFYWYRQILGQKVEFLVSFYNNEISEKSEIFDDQFSVERPDGSNFTLKIRSTKLEDSAMYFCASSEGGTRPDTQYFGPGTRLTVL.

The V gene is TRBV9, the J gene TRBJ2-6; 7 bases line up with TRBD1. This CDR3 spans 12 amino acids. Germline V gives CDR1 SGDLS, CDR2 YYNGEE. J gave up 10 bases and V 3 bases, and 1 base lay outside the gene matches. CDR3 loop: CASSARGNVLTF. CDR3 sequence (DNA): TGTGCCAGCAGCGCCAGGGGGAACGTCCTGACTTTC.

V and J are TRBV12-3 or TRBV12-4 and TRBJ1-1, with unresolved D. The length of the CDR3 is 13 residues. V was trimmed by 6 bases and J by 1 base, leaving 9 bases between them. CDR3: CASRQRSNTEAFF. The CDR3 nucleotides are TGTGCCAGCAGACAGCGGTCGAACACTGAAGCTTTCTTT.

This chain uses TRBV30 with TRBJ1-5; D is possibly TRBD1 (6 bases). CDR3 length: 14 residues. Trimming pared 0 bases from V and 3 bases from J, leaving 9 bases between. Germline V CDR1 and CDR2: GTSNPN, SVGIG (reference sequence). The CDR3 is CAWSVQGVNQPQHF. CDR3 in DNA: TGTGCCTGGAGTGTACAGGGTGTCAATCAGCCCCAGCATTTT.

V and J are TRBV5-6 and TRBJ2-7; the D gene is possibly TRBD2 (6 bases). V was cut by 6 bases and J by 1 base, with 14 bases left in between. CDR1 is SGHDT, CDR2 YYEEEE, per germline. The CDR3 is made up of 14 amino acids. CDR3 in DNA: TGTGCCAGCATCCAAAGGAGCGGGTCCTACGAGCAGTACTTC. It is translated as CASIQRSGSYEQYF.

V gene TRBV6-2 or TRBV6-3 combines with J gene TRBJ2-3, with a tentative D call TRBD1 (6 bases). The CDR3 covers 16 residues. Deletions cut 4 bases from V and 5 bases from J, with 19 bases between. Germline CDR1 and CDR2: MNHEY and SVGEGT. DNA for the CDR3: TGTGCCAGCAGTTCTCCAGTGGGCAGGGGAGAAGATACGCAGTATTTT. It yields the protein CASSSPVGRGEDTQYF.

The chain joins TRBV10-1 to TRBJ1-1; the D gene is possibly TRBD1 (5 bases). The CDR3 has 15 residues. Trimming pared 0 bases from V and 5 bases from J, leaving 13 bases between. Per the germline V gene, CDR1 is WNHNN and CDR2 is SYGVQD (reference sequence). The chain's CDR3 is CASSESVRVETEAFF. DNA of the CDR3: TGCGCCAGCAGTGAGTCGGTCAGGGTGGAGACTGAAGCTTTCTTT.